The 21 T cell receptor beta chains given below trace back to one sample, sequenced in a study of blood T cell repertoires in COVID-19. Using immunoSEQ multiplex PCR, the repertoire was profiled, and TCRdb retains in-frame clones only, with some absent. The table records 250,000 or so clones, approximately 88% of them present only once. Sequencing was performed on peripheral blood. The source of these receptors is a woman aged 25 to 39 with COVID-19, enrolled during active disease.

This sequence joins TRBV20-1 and TRBJ1-5, with a weak D call TRBD1 (5 bases). The germline V and J ends were trimmed by 3 bases and 5 bases, with 14 bases remaining between them. The CDR3 consists of 14 residues. Germline lookup yields CDR1 DFQATT and CDR2 SNEGSKA (reference sequence). CDR3 in amino acids: CSASSRVKDQPQHF. The CDR3 nucleotides are TGCAGTGCTAGTAGCAGGGTGAAGGATCAGCCCCAGCATTTT.

The chain has TRBV5-1 and TRBJ2-1; 16 bases are shared with TRBD2. The CDR3 spans 16 residues. Trimming at V came to 3 bases and at J to 8 bases, leaving 5 bases not matched to a gene. In germline, CDR1 is SGHRS, CDR2 YFSETQ. The CDR3 coding sequence is TGCGCCAGCAGCTCGGGACTAGCGGGAGGGCCCGATGAGCAGTTCTTC. Protein: CASSSGLAGGPDEQFF.

With regard to this clone: A junction end diverges from the germline sequence, so it may reflect a read error. The CDR3 DNA reads TGTGCCACCAGTCGGGACAGGGAGCACGAGCAGTACTTC. Its translation is CATSRDREHEQYF. The V and J genes are TRBV6-5 and TRBJ2-7; TRBD1 matches at 9 bases. Germline V CDR1 and CDR2: MNHEY, SVGAGI. This CDR3 spans 13 amino acids.

This clone has only one observation. The gene calls are TRBV19 and TRBJ1-4; D unresolved. Germline CDR1 and CDR2: LNHDA and SQIVND (reference sequence). This CDR3 has 17 amino acids. Trimming cost V 2 bases and J 3 bases, with 16 bases left between them. This CDR3 reads CASSIIGGTRPNEKLFF. CDR3 DNA: TGTGCCAGTAGTATAATCGGCGGTACGCGGCCTAATGAAAAACTGTTTTTT. Using reference TRBV19 and TRBJ1-4 for the parts outside the CDR3, the full variable domain is DGGITQSPKYLFRKEGQNVTLSCEQNLNHDAMYWYRQDPGQGLRLIYYSQIVNDFQKGDIAEGYSVSREKKESFPLTVTSAQKNPTAFYLCASSIIGGTRPNEKLFFGSGTQLSVL.

The rearrangement joins TRBV28 to TRBJ1-4; 10 nucleotides line up with TRBD1. J lost 0 bases, V lost 6 bases, and 10 bases had no gene match. This CDR3 is 18 amino acids long. CDR1 is MDHEN and CDR2 is SYDVKM in the germline V gene. This CDR3 is CASSLDRGAQTTNEKLFF. The CDR3 DNA follows: TGTGCCAGCAGCCTGGACAGGGGGGCCCAGACAACTAATGAAAAACTGTTTTTT.

The V call is TRBV13, the J call TRBJ2-3; 11 nucleotides agree with TRBD2. The CDR3 is 17 amino acids. The ends lost 0 bases at V and 2 bases at J; junction bases unmatched: 4. The germline V gene has CDR1 PRHDT and CDR2 FYEKMQ (reference sequence). The CDR3 region is CASSLGLAGVPTDTQYF. The CDR3 nucleotides are TGTGCCAGCAGCTTAGGACTAGCGGGGGTACCCACAGATACGCAGTATTTT.

The chain uses TRBV24-1 and TRBJ2-1, with 9 bases aligning to TRBD1. The length of the CDR3 is 15 residues. Looked up from germline, CDR1 is KGHDR and CDR2 is SFDVKD. Trimming cost V 4 bases and J 5 bases; bases outside gene matches: 5. CDR3 nucleotides: TGTGCCACCAGTGACATGGGACAGGGAAACAATGAGCAGTTCTTC. Its translation: CATSDMGQGNNEQFF.

This clone was counted a single time. This rearrangement joins TRBV6-5 to TRBJ2-3; 8 nucleotides align to TRBD2. CDR1 MNHEY and CDR2 SVGAGI come from the germline V gene. CDR3 length: 14 residues. V shed 4 bases and J 6 bases; nucleotides not matched to a gene: 6. For the CDR3, the DNA is TGTGCCAGCAGTTCCCCGGGGGGGGCGGATACGCAGTATTTT. Residues: CASSSPGGADTQYF.

The V call is TRBV11-3, the J call TRBJ2-1; TRBD1 agrees at 7 bases. The CDR3 has 16 residues. Germline CDR1 SGHNT, CDR2 YENEEA. The ends lost 5 bases at V and 5 bases at J; junction bases unmatched: 12. CDR3 protein: CASSARYRDRNNEQFF. The CDR3 bases are TGTGCCAGCAGCGCCCGCTACCGGGACAGAAACAATGAGCAGTTCTTC.

CDR3 sequence reads: CASHPAGPSGANVLTF. DNA of the CDR3: TGTGCTAGCCACCCTGCTGGGCCCTCTGGGGCCAACGTCCTGACTTTC. The J gene is TRBJ2-6, the V gene TRBV7-7, with no clear D. This CDR3 is 16 amino acids long. Looked up from germline, CDR1 is SSHAT and CDR2 is FNYEAQ (reference sequence).

This clone was counted between two and nine times. This chain joins TRBV6-1 and TRBJ1-5; TRBD1 aligns across 10 bases. The ends lost 3 bases at V and 0 bases at J; junction bases unmatched: 5. This CDR3 is built from 17 residues. In germline, CDR1 is MNHNS, CDR2 SASEGT. The CDR3 here is CASSDGTGVGSNQPQHF. The CDR3 region has the DNA TGTGCCAGCAGTGACGGGACAGGGGTCGGTAGCAATCAGCCCCAGCATTTT.

The chain is built from TRBV9 and TRBJ1-4, with D hard to call. Germline CDR1 reads SGDLS; CDR2 reads YYNGEE. Trimming cost V 4 bases and J 7 bases, with 17 bases left between them. The CDR3 consists of 15 residues. CDR3 in DNA: TGTGCCAGCAGCAATGACCGGGGTTCGGGTGAAAAACTGTTTTTT. Translation: CASSNDRGSGEKLFF.

This chain joins TRBV29-1 and TRBJ2-5; TRBD1 matches at 7 bases. Germline V gene sequence: CDR1 SQVTM, CDR2 ANQGSEA. There are 13 residues in the CDR3. V dropped 0 bases and J dropped 4; count of bases not matched to a gene: 2. CDR3 protein: CSVEETGAETQYF. The CDR3, as DNA: TGCAGCGTTGAAGAAACAGGGGCAGAGACCCAGTACTTC.

This clone was picked up a small number of times. The rearrangement joins TRBV4-1 to TRBJ1-1, with 10 nucleotides matching TRBD1. After removal of 3 bases from V and 1 base from J, the junction contained 11 bases not matched to a gene. The CDR3 sequence is 18 residues long. The V gene's germline CDR1 is MGHRA and CDR2 YSYEKL. The CDR3 region has the DNA TGCGCCAGCAGCCACCGGGGGGGACAGGGGCGAACGAACACTGAAGCTTTCTTT. This gives the protein CASSHRGGQGRTNTEAFF.

The chain employs TRBV9 and TRBJ2-1; TRBD2 matches at 7 bases. Germline V gives CDR1 SGDLS, CDR2 YYNGEE. The CDR3 is 17 residues long. Unmatched junction bases numbered 6, after V lost 0 bases and J lost 0 bases. The CDR3 loop is CASSVGSGGSSYNEQFF. The CDR3 nucleotides are TGTGCCAGCAGCGTAGGTTCTGGCGGGAGCTCCTACAATGAGCAGTTCTTC. The entire variable domain, with the rest obtained from reference TRBV9 and TRBJ2-1, is as follows: DSGVTQTPKHLITATGQRVTLRCSPRSGDLSVYWYQQSLDQGLQFLIQYYNGEERAKGNILERFSAQQFPDLHSELNLSSLELGDSALYFCASSVGSGGSSYNEQFFGPGTRLTVL.

The chain carries TRBV9 and TRBJ2-7, with D perhaps TRBD2 (7 bases). Trimming cost V 4 bases and J 5 bases, with 19 bases left between them. Germline V gives CDR1 SGDLS, CDR2 YYNGEE. The CDR3 is 15 amino acids. The chain's CDR3 is CASSLRGGAQNEQYF. The CDR3 nucleotides are TGTGCCAGCAGCCTAAGGGGGGGGGCACAGAACGAGCAGTACTTC.

The rearrangement links TRBV5-1 to TRBJ2-7; 10 nucleotides align to TRBD1. Germline loops: CDR1 SGHRS, CDR2 YFSETQ. V trimming: 4 bases; J trimming: 2 bases; junction bases outside the gene matches: 6. The CDR3 spans 15 residues. CDR3 in amino acids: CASSQETGGAYEQYF. The CDR3 coding sequence is TGCGCCAGCAGCCAGGAGACAGGGGGCGCCTACGAGCAGTACTTC.

This chain's CDR3 is CASSPLGPSTDTQYF. CDR3 nucleotides: TGTGCCAGCTCACCCCTAGGCCCTAGCACAGATACGCAGTATTTT. This chain uses TRBV18 with TRBJ2-3; no clear D. Germline-derived CDR1 and CDR2 are KGHSH and LQKENI. Between the trimmed V and J ends, which lost 3 bases and 0 bases, there was a span of 10 bases. This CDR3 contains 15 residues.

V and J are TRBV7-2 and TRBJ1-1; D is possibly TRBD1 (6 bases). Germline CDR1 and CDR2: SGHTA and FQGNSA. The CDR3 spans 15 residues. V was cut by 5 bases and J by 5 bases, with 18 bases left in between. CDR3 protein: CASSAHQGSDTEAFF. The CDR3 nucleotides are TGTGCCAGCAGCGCCCACCAGGGGAGTGATACTGAAGCTTTCTTT.

This clone was seen only a few times. The rearrangement links TRBV28 to TRBJ1-2; 7 bases agree with TRBD1. Germline CDR1 reads MDHEN; CDR2 reads SYDVKM. J lost 6 bases, V lost 5 bases, and 6 bases had no gene match. The CDR3 length is 13 residues. CDR3 residues: CASSPTGSDGYTF. The DNA for the CDR3 is TGTGCCAGCAGTCCGACAGGGAGCGATGGCTACACCTTC.

The chain uses TRBV5-4 and TRBJ2-1, with D possibly matching TRBD1 (6 bases). The CDR3 is 11 residues long. Trimming removed 3 bases at V and 10 bases at J, with 8 bases between. CDR1 and CDR2 from the germline V gene are SGHNT and YYREEE (reference sequence). The CDR3 loop is CASSSRGEQFF. The CDR3 region has the DNA TGTGCCAGCAGCTCCAGGGGAGAGCAGTTCTTC.